Presented here are 12 T cell receptor beta chains from one specimen sequenced in a study of metastatic and nonmetastatic thyroid tumors. Thyroid surgery was preceded by no treatment in any patient. TCRdb used MiXCR to call clones anew from the PCR reads. The table lists some 50,000 clones, over 20% of them singletons, with over 3% in the top ten. Sequencing input: blood. Receptors were obtained from a male donor with papillary thyroid cancer or a benign thyroid nodule (not recorded which). Some clones in this sample may be carry-over from other donors' samples.

The CDR3 spells CASSSGLAGGIFSYNEQFF. CDR3 nucleotide sequence: TGTGCCAGCAGCTCCGGACTAGCGGGAGGTATATTCTCCTACAATGAGCAGTTCTTC. This sequence joins TRBV7-1 and TRBJ2-1; 14 bases map to TRBD2. TRBV7-1 is an ORF; its function is uncertain. This CDR3 region has 19 residues. The V and J ends lost 3 bases and 0 bases, in that order; junction bases with no gene match: 7.

This clone has a handful of counts. This chain links TRBV6-2 or TRBV6-3 with TRBJ1-4, with D hard to call. This CDR3 has 12 residues. V was shortened by 5 bases and J by 4 bases, with 5 bases between the two germline ends. Germline V CDR1 and CDR2: MNHEY, SVGEGT. The CDR3: CASSPVNEKLFF. For the CDR3, the DNA is TGTGCCAGCAGTCCTGTTAATGAAAAACTGTTTTTT.

In this sample, this clone turned up many times. The chain carries TRBV12-3 or TRBV12-4 and TRBJ2-7; D not certain. V dropped 5 bases and J dropped 2 bases, with 16 bases sitting between them. The CDR3 contains 15 residues. The CDR3: CASSQTESPTYEQYF. Here the CDR3 DNA reads TGTGCCAGCAGTCAAACAGAATCCCCGACCTACGAGCAGTACTTC.

This clone was detected ten times or more. This chain links TRBV27 with TRBJ1-5; maybe TRBD1 (5 bases). This CDR3 is built from 14 residues. The germline CDR1 and CDR2 sequences are MNHEY and SMNVEV (reference sequence). V was pared by 5 bases and J by 8 bases, with 16 bases between. The CDR3 is CASSSGAGNKPQHF. The CDR3 nucleotides are TGTGCCAGCAGTAGCGGGGCAGGGAACAAGCCCCAGCATTTT.

This clone was recorded many times. J is TRBJ2-1 and V is TRBV20-1; 8 bases are shared with TRBD2. CDR3 length: 14 residues. Germline V CDR1 and CDR2: DFQATT, SNEGSKA (reference sequence). V trimming: 5 bases; J trimming: 3 bases; junction bases outside the gene matches: 6. The chain's CDR3 is CSAFSGSGYNEQFF. The DNA for the CDR3 is TGCAGTGCTTTCAGCGGGAGCGGCTACAATGAGCAGTTCTTC.

The rearrangement links TRBV18 to TRBJ2-2; TRBD1 matches at 7 bases. CDR1 is KGHSH, CDR2 LQKENI, per germline. The J segment lost 6 bases and the V segment lost 8 bases, leaving 6 bases of the junction unmatched. There are 13 residues in the CDR3. CDR3 sequence reads: CASGRQGPGELFF. As DNA, the CDR3 is TGTGCCAGCGGGAGACAGGGCCCCGGGGAGCTGTTTTTT.

For this clone: A read error may produce the germline difference seen at one junction end. The rearrangement links TRBV19 to TRBJ2-7; the D is unclear. Germline V lookup: CDR1 LNHDA, CDR2 SQIVND (reference sequence). The CDR3 runs to 13 residues. CDR3 protein: CPSSYGSVYEQYF. The CDR3, as DNA: TGTCCCAGTAGCTACGGGTCGGTGTACGAGCAGTACTTC.

The chain combines TRBV11-2 with TRBJ1-1; D remains unclear. CDR1 is SGHAT and CDR2 is FQNNGV in the germline V gene. Deletions cut 2 bases from V and 1 base from J, with 8 bases between. The CDR3 has 14 residues. CDR3 sequence (DNA): TGTGCCAGCAGCTTATCCTCAGAGAACACTGAAGCTTTCTTT. As protein: CASSLSSENTEAFF.

Judged by abundance, this clone is medium-sized. This chain uses TRBV24-1 with TRBJ2-2; 8 bases align to TRBD1. V shed 3 bases and J 3 bases; nucleotides not matched to a gene: 5. Germline V gives CDR1 KGHDR, CDR2 SFDVKD. The CDR3 extends over 16 amino acids. The CDR3 loop is CATSDPYRGDTGELFF. The CDR3 bases are TGTGCCACCAGTGATCCCTACAGGGGGGACACCGGGGAGCTGTTTTTT.

Many counts were recorded for this clone. The rearrangement joins TRBV7-9 to TRBJ2-7; TRBD2 is a possible D gene (5 bases). In germline, CDR1 is SEHNR, CDR2 FQNEAQ (reference sequence). The CDR3 covers 13 residues. V was clipped by 3 bases and J by 4 bases, with 10 bases between them. The CDR3 region has the DNA TGTGCCAGCAGCTTCTGGACTTCATACGAGCAGTACTTC. It translates to CASSFWTSYEQYF. The full variable domain, in which reference TRBV7-9 and TRBJ2-7 provide the parts outside the CDR3, is DTGVSQNPRHKITKRGQNVTFRCDPISEHNRLYWYRQTLGQGPEFLTYFQNEAQLEKSRLLSDRFSAERPKGSFSTLEIQRTEQGDSAMYLCASSFWTSYEQYFGPGTRLTVT.

This clone was seen only a few times. This chain's CDR3 is CASTRGGGMTDTQYF. CDR3 in DNA: TGTGCCAGTACCCGAGGGGGCGGGATGACGGATACGCAGTATTTT. The V gene is TRBV19, the J gene TRBJ2-3, with a possible D match to TRBD1 (7 bases). Trimming cost V 7 bases and J 6 bases, with 20 bases left between them. From germline, CDR1 is LNHDA and CDR2 SQIVND (reference sequence). The CDR3 is 15 residues long.

The sample holds a few counts of this clone. The V and J genes are TRBV7-8 and TRBJ2-7; no firm D call. V dropped 4 bases and J dropped 0 bases, with 4 bases sitting between them. Germline values: CDR1 SGHVS, CDR2 FQNEAQ. The CDR3 consists of 12 residues. The CDR3 here is CASSSVSYEQYF. CDR3 nucleotide sequence: TGTGCCAGCAGCTCAGTCTCCTACGAGCAGTACTTC.